The 26 T cell receptor beta chains below come from one sample, sequenced in a study of post-analysis software for immune sequencing data. Study results and limitations: With TRBV5-6, TRBV5-1 and TRBV20-1 included, about five TRBV segments were more frequent in patients than in controls.

Unique molecular identifiers featured in each of the TCR beta cDNA libraries. In TCRdb, the PCR reads were re-called with MiXCR into one record per CDR3 protein. The table has roughly 800,000 distinct CDR3 sequences, 40% to 55% seen once. These receptors lack a known antigen. Material for sequencing was blood. The receptors come from a girl between 10 and 17 years old with multiple sclerosis.

The chain couples TRBV3-1 to TRBJ1-2; no definite D call. This CDR3 has 14 amino acids. Between the trimmed V and J ends, which lost 1 base and 4 bases, there was a span of 10 bases. The germline V gene has CDR1 LGHDT and CDR2 YNNKEL (reference sequence). CDR3 DNA: TGTGCCAGCAGCCAAGGGGTCGGAGGCTATGGCTACACCTTC. Translated, it gives CASSQGVGGYGYTF.

This clonotype showed up just a few times. The V gene is TRBV10-3, the J gene TRBJ2-3, with D perhaps TRBD2 (5 bases). Trimming pared 6 bases from V and 4 bases from J, leaving 14 bases between. Germline loops: CDR1 ENHRY, CDR2 SYGVKD. The CDR3 has 14 amino acids. The CDR3 loop is CAIRAWGDSDTQYF. The CDR3 DNA sequence: TGTGCCATCAGAGCTTGGGGAGACTCAGATACGCAGTATTTT.

The chain is built from TRBV10-3 and TRBJ2-7; 7 bases are a match to TRBD2. Looked up from germline, CDR1 is ENHRY and CDR2 is SYGVKD. The CDR3 runs 15 residues. V lost 0 bases and J lost 2; bases outside the gene matches: 4. The CDR3 protein is CAISESGGSAYEQYF. The CDR3, as DNA: TGTGCCATCAGTGAGTCGGGGGGGAGCGCCTACGAGCAGTACTTC.

The rearrangement joins TRBV7-6 to TRBJ2-7; D uncertain. The CDR3 length is 12 residues. The germline CDR1 and CDR2 sequences are SGHVS and FNYEAQ. Trimming shortened V by 5 bases and J by 7 bases, and 12 bases separated the two germline ends. CDR3 loop: CASSAKPGEQYF. The CDR3 DNA reads TGTGCCAGCAGCGCCAAACCTGGGGAGCAGTACTTC.

The chain couples TRBV11-1 to TRBJ2-2, with a tentative D call TRBD2 (5 bases). V was shortened by 6 bases and J by 0 bases, with 11 bases between the two germline ends. Germline CDR1 SGHAT, CDR2 FQDESV (reference sequence). This CDR3 is 15 amino acids long. The CDR3: CASRSGIANTGELFF. DNA for the CDR3: TGTGCCAGCAGATCCGGGATAGCGAACACCGGGGAGCTGTTTTTT. Combining the CDR3 with reference TRBV11-1 and TRBJ2-2 gives the whole variable domain EAEVAQSPRYKITEKSQAVAFWCDPISGHATLYWYRQILGQGPELLVQFQDESVVDDSQLPKDRFSAERLKGVDSTLKIQPAELGDSAMYLCASRSGIANTGELFFGEGSRLTVL.

The V gene is TRBV27, the J gene TRBJ2-1, with TRBD2 matching 11 bases. The germline CDR1 and CDR2 sequences are MNHEY and SMNVEV (reference sequence). CDR3 size: 15 residues. With 0 bases clipped from V and 7 bases from J, the junction kept 2 bases outside the gene matches. CDR3 DNA sequence: TGTGCCAGCAGTTTATCGTGGACTAGCGGGAATGAGCAGTTCTTC. Amino acids: CASSLSWTSGNEQFF.

The chain carries TRBV2 and TRBJ1-5; 7 bases align to TRBD1. Germline CDR1 reads SNHLY; CDR2 reads FYNNEI. Trimming took 1 base from V and 3 from J; bases not matched to a gene: 3. The CDR3 loop spans 15 amino acids. CDR3 protein: CASSEGTGHNQPQHF. CDR3 DNA sequence: TGTGCCAGCAGTGAAGGGACAGGTCACAATCAGCCCCAGCATTTT. The complete variable domain, with remaining parts taken from reference TRBV2 and TRBJ1-5, reads EPEVTQTPSHQVTQMGQEVILRCVPISNHLYFYWYRQILGQKVEFLVSFYNNEISEKSEIFDDQFSVERPDGSNFTLKIRSTKLEDSAMYFCASSEGTGHNQPQHFGDGTRLSIL.

The V and J genes are TRBV19 and TRBJ2-4; tentative D call: TRBD1 (6 bases). CDR3 length equals 17 residues. Deletions cut 1 base from V and 4 bases from J, with 17 bases between. Germline CDR1 is LNHDA and CDR2 is SQIVND (reference sequence). The CDR3 DNA reads TGTGCCAGTAGTATAGGGCGGACAGCTAAGGGGAAAAACATTCAGTACTTC. It is translated as CASSIGRTAKGKNIQYF.

In regard to this clonotype: One end of the junction varies from germline; a read error may be responsible. The chain links TRBV20-1 to TRBJ2-7, with D tentatively TRBD2 (6 bases). This CDR3 is 14 amino acids long. CDR1 and CDR2 from the germline V gene are DFQATT and SNEGSKA (reference sequence). CDR3 residues: CSAPWVAGTYEQDF. The CDR3 nucleotides are TGCAGTGCCCCATGGGTTGCGGGAACCTACGAGCAGGACTTC.

The chain carries TRBV6-2 or TRBV6-3 and TRBJ1-2; D is unclear. The CDR3 is made up of 13 amino acids. From germline, CDR1 is MNHEY and CDR2 SVGEGT. V was cut by 6 bases and J by 8 bases, with 16 bases left in between. Written as DNA, the CDR3 is TGTGCCAGCAGCCTAAGCATCCTGAGGGGCTACACCTTC. Translated: CASSLSILRGYTF.

The genes are TRBV24-1 and TRBJ2-7, with 10 bases lining up with TRBD1. CDR1 KGHDR and CDR2 SFDVKD come from the germline V gene. The CDR3 has 15 residues. J lost 5 bases, V lost 1 base, and 4 bases had no gene match. DNA of the CDR3: TGTGCCACCAGTGATTTTTTGGGACAGGGGCACGAGCAGTACTTC. This encodes CATSDFLGQGHEQYF.

This chain connects TRBV29-1 to TRBJ2-5, with D hard to call. Between the trimmed V and J ends, which lost 4 bases and 1 base, there was a span of 13 bases. Germline assignment: CDR1 SQVTM and CDR2 ANQGSEA. This CDR3 is 14 amino acids long. The CDR3, as DNA: TGCAGCGTTGTGTCGGGCCCTCTCCAAGAGACCCAGTACTTC. Protein: CSVVSGPLQETQYF.

The gene calls are TRBV10-3 and TRBJ2-3, with 10 bases lining up with TRBD2. This CDR3 is built from 17 residues. Germline CDR1 is ENHRY and CDR2 is SYGVKD. J lost 3 bases, V lost 3 bases, and 9 bases had no gene match. CDR3 in amino acids: CAISDPVASGRTDTQYF. The CDR3 region has the DNA TGTGCCATCAGTGACCCCGTTGCTAGCGGGAGAACAGATACGCAGTATTTT.

This clonotype showed up just a few times. The chain combines TRBV29-1 with TRBJ2-7, with TRBD1 matching 7 bases. CDR1 and CDR2 from the germline V gene are SQVTM and ANQGSEA. The CDR3 contains 11 residues. The ends lost 6 bases at V and 6 bases at J; junction bases unmatched: 5. Here the CDR3 reads CSVHRGGEQYF. CDR3 in DNA: TGCAGCGTACACAGGGGCGGCGAGCAGTACTTC.

V and J are TRBV14 and TRBJ1-6; D not certain. The CDR3 sequence is 14 residues long. Trimming stripped 2 bases from V and 7 bases from J, with 9 bases between. CDR1 and CDR2 from the germline V gene are SGHDN and FVKESK. The DNA for the CDR3 is TGTGCCAGCAGCCAAAATGGGAAGAATTCACCCCTCCACTTT. Protein product: CASSQNGKNSPLHF.

J is TRBJ1-5 and V is TRBV6-5; D perhaps matches TRBD1 (5 bases). Germline CDR1 is MNHEY and CDR2 is SVGAGI. The ends were cut back, 0 bases at V and 7 bases at J, with 10 bases in the middle. This CDR3 is built from 14 residues. Written as DNA, the CDR3 is TGTGCCAGCAGTTACTCCACTGGGGGACAGCCCCAGCATTTT. Translation gives CASSYSTGGQPQHF.

The V gene is TRBV29-1, the J gene TRBJ1-2; 10 positions agree with TRBD1. The length of the CDR3 is 14 residues. Trimming cost V 3 bases and J 6 bases; bases outside gene matches: 7. The V gene's germline CDR1 is SQVTM and CDR2 ANQGSEA. CDR3 protein: CSVDARGQGNGYTF. The CDR3 nucleotides are TGCAGCGTTGACGCCCGGGGACAGGGGAATGGCTACACCTTC.

This clonotype was picked up a small number of times. The chain carries TRBV6-5 and TRBJ2-5; 7 positions match TRBD1. Judging by the DNA end, TRBJ2-7 fits better; the J call may be wrong. The CDR3 is 14 amino acids. CDR1 MNHEY and CDR2 SVGAGI come from the germline V gene. The CDR3 spells CASNRDRDSYEQYF. The CDR3 region has the DNA TGTGCCAGCAATAGGGACAGAGACTCCTACGAGCAGTACTTC.

This rearrangement joins TRBV4-3 to TRBJ2-3; a possible D gene is TRBD2 (5 bases). Deletions cut 1 base from V and 4 bases from J, with 9 bases between. The CDR3 spans 14 residues. CDR1 LGHNA and CDR2 YSLEER come from the germline V gene. For the CDR3, the DNA is TGCGCCAGCAGCCAAGTTCGCGGGCCAGATACGCAGTATTTT. Translation: CASSQVRGPDTQYF.

This clonotype was seen a few times. The limits of the CDR3 on the DNA are not certain, so only TCRdb's listed CDR3 is given. V is TRBV21-1 and J is TRBJ2-3; the table's D call TRBD2 went unverified against the DNA. TRBV21-1 is termed a pseudogene. Ends included, the CDR3 has 17 residues. CDR3 residues: CASSKGVGAGTTDTQYF.

This clonotype was found a few times. This rearrangement joins TRBV27 to TRBJ2-1, with D uncertain. Trimming pared 4 bases from V and 7 bases from J, leaving 17 bases between. Per the germline V gene, CDR1 is MNHEY and CDR2 is SMNVEV (reference sequence). This CDR3 has 15 amino acids. The CDR3 DNA reads as TGTGCCAGCAGTTCGATGGCCAAGTCAATGAATGAGCAGTTCTTC. Its translation is CASSSMAKSMNEQFF.

V usage is TRBV29-1 and J usage is TRBJ1-2; the D gene is possibly TRBD1 (5 bases). The CDR3 is 14 residues long. Deletions cut 7 bases from V and 3 bases from J, with 18 bases between. CDR1 and CDR2 (germline): SQVTM, ANQGSEA. The chain's CDR3 is CSALAQGVDYGYTF. The CDR3 nucleotides are TGCAGCGCCCTTGCCCAGGGAGTAGACTATGGCTACACCTTC.

This clonotype was observed once. The chain has TRBV27 and TRBJ1-2, with 7 nucleotides matching TRBD1. V shed 2 bases and J 4 bases; nucleotides not matched to a gene: 7. The V gene's germline CDR1 is MNHEY and CDR2 SMNVEV (reference sequence). CDR3 length: 15 residues. The DNA for the CDR3 is TGTGCCAGCAGTTTACGAGGGGGCGCGGGCTATGGCTACACCTTC. The encoded protein is CASSLRGGAGYGYTF.

The J gene is TRBJ2-3, the V gene TRBV5-1; the match to TRBD2 covers 8 bases. Germline V lookup: CDR1 SGHRS, CDR2 YFSETQ. The trim removed 2 bases at V and 2 bases at J, leaving 7 bases unmatched. This CDR3 is 16 amino acids long. CDR3 sequence (DNA): TGCGCCAGCAGCTTAGGGGGGACTAGACCCACAGATACGCAGTATTTT. It specifies CASSLGGTRPTDTQYF.

V usage is TRBV7-6 and J usage is TRBJ2-4; 9 nucleotides line up with TRBD2. The assigned J gene may be wrong: the sequence end matches TRBJ2-7 better. The CDR3 contains 18 residues. Germline CDR1 reads SGHVS; CDR2 reads FNYEAQ. Here the CDR3 reads CASSLYPGSSGVSYEQYF. The CDR3 DNA follows: TGTGCCAGCAGCTTATACCCAGGGTCTAGCGGGGTTTCCTACGAGCAGTACTTC.

The chain links TRBV4-1 to TRBJ1-1, with 8 bases matching TRBD1. V shed 0 bases and J 8 bases; nucleotides not matched to a gene: 5. This CDR3 contains 14 residues. Germline values: CDR1 MGHRA, CDR2 YSYEKL. The CDR3: CASSQDLGQVEAFF. The CDR3 DNA reads as TGCGCCAGCAGCCAAGATCTGGGACAGGTGGAAGCTTTCTTT.